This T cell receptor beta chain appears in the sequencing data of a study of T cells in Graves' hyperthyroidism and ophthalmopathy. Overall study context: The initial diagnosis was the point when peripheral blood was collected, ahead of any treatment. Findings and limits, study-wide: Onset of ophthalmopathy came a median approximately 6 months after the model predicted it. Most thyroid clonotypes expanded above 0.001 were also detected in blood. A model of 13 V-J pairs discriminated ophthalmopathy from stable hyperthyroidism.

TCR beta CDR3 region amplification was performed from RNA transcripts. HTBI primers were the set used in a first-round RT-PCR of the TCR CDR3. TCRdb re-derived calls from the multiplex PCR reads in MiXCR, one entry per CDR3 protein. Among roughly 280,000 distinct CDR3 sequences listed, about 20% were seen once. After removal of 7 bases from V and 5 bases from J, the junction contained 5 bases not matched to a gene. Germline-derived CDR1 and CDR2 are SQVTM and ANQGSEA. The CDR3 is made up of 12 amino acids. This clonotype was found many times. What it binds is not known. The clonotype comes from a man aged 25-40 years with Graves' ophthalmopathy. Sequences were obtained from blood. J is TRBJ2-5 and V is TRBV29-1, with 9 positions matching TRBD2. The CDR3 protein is CSAKSGRETQYF. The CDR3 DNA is TGCAGCGCCAAAAGCGGGAGGGAGACCCAGTACTTC.